Each of the 5 T cell receptor beta chains below was sequenced from the same sample in a study of control samples from healthy donors and cancer patients. Some clones are missing from TCRdb's copy, which holds only in-frame ones; the method was immunoSEQ multiplex PCR. The sample shows about 160,000 clones, about 95% of them seen only once. Sequencing was done on a sample of PBMCs. These receptors were taken from a man in his sixties with colorectal cancer.

This clone was detected once. The chain links TRBV3-1 (or the pseudogene TRBV3-2) to TRBJ1-2, with TRBD1 as a possible D gene (5 bases). Trimming took 6 bases from V and 4 from J, leaving 15 bases between them. This CDR3 is built from 14 residues. The germline gives CDR1 LGHDT, CDR2 YNNKEL (reference sequence). The CDR3 here is CASSPGGGPYGYTF. The CDR3 coding sequence is TGTGCCAGCAGTCCGGGGGGGGGACCCTATGGCTACACCTTC.

This sequence joins TRBV7-2 and TRBJ1-2; D remains unclear. Per germline, CDR1 SGHTA and CDR2 FQGNSA. The CDR3 runs to 15 residues. V shed 8 bases and J shed 2 bases, with 18 bases lying between them. The CDR3 here is CASLREAGPNYGYTF. DNA of the CDR3: TGTGCCAGCCTACGAGAAGCCGGTCCCAACTATGGCTACACCTTC.

Points on this clone: Other DNA sequences from this sample encode an identical CDR3 as well. The rearrangement uses TRBV5-1 and TRBJ1-1, with 7 bases matching TRBD1. Unmatched junction bases numbered 2, after V lost 2 bases and J lost 4 bases. Germline loops: CDR1 SGHRS, CDR2 YFSETQ. CDR3 length: 13 residues. CDR3 residues: CASSFQGGTEAFF. CDR3 nucleotides: TGCGCCAGCAGCTTCCAGGGGGGCACTGAAGCTTTCTTT.

The genes are TRBV6-5 and TRBJ2-3; 12 bases are a match to TRBD2. From germline, CDR1 is MNHEY and CDR2 SVGAGI. V shed 4 bases, J shed 15 bases, and the junction held 14 bases outside the gene matches. The length of the CDR3 is 15 residues. This CDR3 is CASSSTSGGRVSHYF. Here the CDR3 DNA reads TGTGCCAGCAGTTCGACTAGCGGGGGCCGGGTCAGTCACTATTTT.

The rearrangement uses TRBV5-1 and TRBJ1-1; 7 positions match TRBD1. CDR1 is SGHRS and CDR2 is YFSETQ in the germline V gene. CDR3 length: 13 amino acids. V dropped 7 bases and J dropped 10; count of bases not matched to a gene: 13. This chain's CDR3 is CASEDAQGGRAFF. As DNA, the CDR3 is TGCGCCAGCGAAGACGCCCAGGGGGGAAGAGCTTTCTTT. Based on the CDR3 plus reference TRBV5-1 and TRBJ1-1, the full variable domain is KAGVTQTPRYLIKTRGQQVTLSCSPISGHRSVSWYQQTPGQGLQFLFEYFSETQRNKGNFPGRFSGRQFSNSRSEMNVSTLELGDSALYLCASEDAQGGRAFFGQGTRLTVV.